A selection of T cell receptor beta chains follows, all from one sample in a study of T cells in localized non-small cell lung cancer. Libraries were prepared by immunoSEQ multiplex PCR; TCRdb keeps only in-frame clonotypes and omits some of them. Found here are roughly 30,000 clones, around 90% of them singletons; the top ten hold about 3%. Sequencing used peripheral blood, obtained before any cancer treatment. Source of these receptors: a woman between 18 and 50 years old with stage I lung adenocarcinoma. CDR3s include the opening cysteine and the closing phenylalanine or tryptophan. Each record gives: clone size, D gene, J gene, V gene, CDR3 DNA, CDR3 protein. D genes are given only for firm matches. Size is stated for part of the rows, as once, few or many counts, or as a class when the clone is expanded.

abundance: .; d_gene: TRBD1; j_gene: TRBJ1-1; v_gene: TRBV5-5; CDR3nt: TGTGCCAGCAGCTTCAGGGGGGGCGCGAACACTGAAGCTTTCTTT; CDR3aa: CASSFRGGANTEAFF
abundance: once; d_gene: TRBD1; j_gene: TRBJ1-5; v_gene: TRBV9; CDR3nt: TGTGCCAGCAGCGTAGGGGGACAGGGAAATCAGCCCCAGCATTTT; CDR3aa: CASSVGGQGNQPQHF
abundance: few; d_gene: TRBD2; j_gene: TRBJ2-7; v_gene: TRBV27; CDR3nt: TGTGCCAGCAGTTTGCCTAGCGGGGGACTGTCCGAGCAGTACTTC; CDR3aa: CASSLPSGGLSEQYF
abundance: once; d_gene: .; j_gene: TRBJ1-1; v_gene: TRBV5-1; CDR3nt: TGCGCCAGCAGCTTGGCCGGTGGGGGGCAGGACACTGAAGCTTTCTTT; CDR3aa: CASSLAGGGQDTEAFF
abundance: once; d_gene: .; j_gene: TRBJ2-1; v_gene: TRBV18; CDR3nt: TGTGCCAGCTCACCACGACAGGACAATGAGCAGTTCTTC; CDR3aa: CASSPRQDNEQFF
abundance: .; d_gene: TRBD2; j_gene: TRBJ2-7; v_gene: TRBV28; CDR3nt: TGTGCCAGCAGCTCGACCTATAGCGGGAGGGCCGACGAGCAGTACTTC; CDR3aa: CASSSTYSGRADEQYF
abundance: .; d_gene: .; j_gene: TRBJ2-7; v_gene: TRBV7-8; CDR3nt: TGTGCCAGCAGCTTAATGGCAGGGTCTCCCTACGAGCAGTACTTC; CDR3aa: CASSLMAGSPYEQYF
abundance: .; d_gene: .; j_gene: TRBJ2-2; v_gene: TRBV5-1; CDR3nt: TGCGCCAGCAGCTTGGCGGGAGTGATTAACACCGGGGAGCTGTTTTTT; CDR3aa: CASSLAGVINTGELFF
abundance: .; d_gene: .; j_gene: TRBJ2-7; v_gene: TRBV5-6; CDR3nt: TGTGCCAGCATCTCCTTCAGGGGTTACGACGAGCAGTACTTC; CDR3aa: CASISFRGYDEQYF
abundance: .; d_gene: .; j_gene: TRBJ2-1; v_gene: TRBV4-3; CDR3nt: TGCGCCAGCAGCCAAGATCCTTTTTCCAATGAGCAGTTCTTC; CDR3aa: CASSQDPFSNEQFF
abundance: .; d_gene: .; j_gene: TRBJ2-3; v_gene: TRBV7-2; CDR3nt: TGTGCCAGCAGCTTAGAGAGGCCCACAGATACGCAGTATTTT; CDR3aa: CASSLERPTDTQYF
abundance: .; d_gene: .; j_gene: TRBJ1-4; v_gene: TRBV19; CDR3nt: TGTGCCAGTAGTGGTTTGACAGCAACTAATGAAAAACTGTTTTTT; CDR3aa: CASSGLTATNEKLFF
abundance: .; d_gene: TRBD2; j_gene: TRBJ2-7; v_gene: TRBV2; CDR3nt: TGTGCCAGCACCCTACGGGAGGGTGGCGAGCAGTACTTC; CDR3aa: CASTLREGGEQYF
abundance: .; d_gene: TRBD1; j_gene: TRBJ1-1; v_gene: TRBV4-1; CDR3nt: TGCGCCAGCGGGAAATGGGGGACAGGGATCGTGAACACTGAAGCTTTCTTT; CDR3aa: CASGKWGTGIVNTEAFF
abundance: .; d_gene: TRBD2; j_gene: TRBJ2-1; v_gene: TRBV5-1; CDR3nt: TGCGCCAGCAGCTTATTAGCGGGAGGGCTTCTTAATGAGCAGTTCTTC; CDR3aa: CASSLLAGGLLNEQFF
abundance: .; d_gene: .; j_gene: TRBJ1-3; v_gene: TRBV29-1; CDR3nt: TGCAGCGTTGTAGACAGGAGCTCTGGAAACACCATATATTTT; CDR3aa: CSVVDRSSGNTIYF
abundance: once; d_gene: .; j_gene: TRBJ2-6; v_gene: TRBV19; CDR3nt: TGTGCCAGTAGTATAGGAGTCAGGTCTGGGGCCAACGTCCTGACTTTC; CDR3aa: CASSIGVRSGANVLTF
abundance: .; d_gene: TRBD2; j_gene: TRBJ2-7; v_gene: TRBV4-1; CDR3nt: TGCGCCAGCAGCCAAGACGGGAGGGCCGTCTACGAGCAGTACTTC; CDR3aa: CASSQDGRAVYEQYF
abundance: .; d_gene: .; j_gene: TRBJ2-1; v_gene: TRBV11-2; CDR3nt: TGTGCCAGCAGCTTAGGACTGGGGTACAATGAGCAGTTCTTC; CDR3aa: CASSLGLGYNEQFF
abundance: .; d_gene: TRBD2; j_gene: TRBJ2-3; v_gene: TRBV4-1; CDR3nt: TGCGCCAGCAGCCAAGAGGCTTCAGCTAGCGGTCACACAGATACGCAGTATTTT; CDR3aa: CASSQEASASGHTDTQYF
abundance: .; d_gene: .; j_gene: TRBJ2-1; v_gene: TRBV11-2; CDR3nt: TGTGCCAGCAGCTTAGATCCGAATGAGCAGTTCTTC; CDR3aa: CASSLDPNEQFF
abundance: once; d_gene: TRBD1; j_gene: TRBJ1-2; v_gene: TRBV28; CDR3nt: TGTGCCAGCAGCCCCGGACAGGGGAACTATGGCTACACCTTC; CDR3aa: CASSPGQGNYGYTF
abundance: .; d_gene: .; j_gene: TRBJ2-2; v_gene: TRBV7-2; CDR3nt: TGTGCCAGCTCCGGGCCAGCGAACACCGGGGAGCTGTTTTTT; CDR3aa: CASSGPANTGELFF
abundance: .; d_gene: TRBD2; j_gene: TRBJ2-1; v_gene: TRBV18; CDR3nt: TGTGCCAGCTCATCAGCGGGAGGGGGCTATGAGCAGTTCTTC; CDR3aa: CASSSAGGGYEQFF
abundance: .; d_gene: .; j_gene: TRBJ2-3; v_gene: TRBV9; CDR3nt: TGTGCCAGCAGCGTAGGGGATAGCGTGGCAGATACGCAGTATTTT; CDR3aa: CASSVGDSVADTQYF
abundance: .; d_gene: .; j_gene: TRBJ1-1; v_gene: TRBV12-2; CDR3nt: TGTGCAAGCCCCAGGGAGTTTAGTGCTCCGGAAGCTTTCTTT; CDR3aa: CASPREFSAPEAFF
abundance: .; d_gene: .; j_gene: TRBJ1-1; v_gene: TRBV5-6; CDR3nt: TGTGCCAGCAGCTTGGGACGGTCTGAAGCTTTCTTT; CDR3aa: CASSLGRSEAFF
abundance: few; d_gene: .; j_gene: TRBJ2-1; v_gene: TRBV30; CDR3nt: TGTGCCTGGAGTGTAGGAGGGAGGAATGAGCAGTTCTTC; CDR3aa: CAWSVGGRNEQFF
abundance: .; d_gene: TRBD2; j_gene: TRBJ2-5; v_gene: TRBV4-3; CDR3nt: TGCGCCAGCAGCCAGGATAGCGGGGAGACCCAGTACTTC; CDR3aa: CASSQDSGETQYF
abundance: .; d_gene: TRBD2; j_gene: TRBJ2-2; v_gene: TRBV6-1; CDR3nt: TGTGCCCCGATGGGGGGGAGGGAAACCGGGGAGCTGTTTTTT; CDR3aa: CAPMGGRETGELFF
abundance: .; d_gene: .; j_gene: TRBJ1-5; v_gene: TRBV6-1; CDR3nt: TGTGCCAGCAGTGAGGACAGCTACTCCCGGGGGCAGCCCCAGCATTTT; CDR3aa: CASSEDSYSRGQPQHF
abundance: .; d_gene: .; j_gene: TRBJ1-4; v_gene: TRBV5-6; CDR3nt: TGTGCCAGCGGTGCTCTGGGGGGTGAAAAACTGTTTTTT; CDR3aa: CASGALGGEKLFF
abundance: .; d_gene: TRBD1; j_gene: TRBJ2-7; v_gene: TRBV11-3; CDR3nt: TGTGCCAGCAGCTCCGGGACAGCCTCCTACGAGCAGTACTTC; CDR3aa: CASSSGTASYEQYF
abundance: .; d_gene: .; j_gene: TRBJ2-4; v_gene: TRBV28; CDR3nt: TGTGCCAGCAGTTTAGGTGGGCTAGCCAAAAACATTCAGTACTTC; CDR3aa: CASSLGGLAKNIQYF
abundance: .; d_gene: .; j_gene: TRBJ2-1; v_gene: TRBV11-3; CDR3nt: TGTGCCAGCAGCTTTAAATACGGTGGATGGCAGGGAGCCTACAATGAGCAGTTCTTC; CDR3aa: CASSFKYGGWQGAYNEQFF
abundance: .; d_gene: TRBD1; j_gene: TRBJ1-2; v_gene: TRBV28; CDR3nt: TGTGCCAGCAGCGCCATCACAGGGGCTAACTATGGCTACACCTTC; CDR3aa: CASSAITGANYGYTF
abundance: .; d_gene: TRBD2; j_gene: TRBJ2-7; v_gene: TRBV2; CDR3nt: TGTGCCAGCAGTGAAGCCGGAACTAGCGGGAGGTACGAGCAGTACTTC; CDR3aa: CASSEAGTSGRYEQYF
abundance: .; d_gene: .; j_gene: TRBJ1-5; v_gene: TRBV19; CDR3nt: TGTGCCAGTAGTATGGGCAGCTCCTATCAGCCCCAGCATTTT; CDR3aa: CASSMGSSYQPQHF
abundance: once; d_gene: TRBD1; j_gene: TRBJ1-4; v_gene: TRBV5-8; CDR3nt: TGTGCCAGCAGCTCCTCTTATGGGACAGGGGGCTTTTCCGAAAAACTGTTTTTT; CDR3aa: CASSSSYGTGGFSEKLFF
abundance: once; d_gene: .; j_gene: TRBJ2-7; v_gene: TRBV5-8; CDR3nt: TGTGCCAGCAGCTACCGGGGTACCTACGAGCAGTACTTC; CDR3aa: CASSYRGTYEQYF
abundance: .; d_gene: .; j_gene: TRBJ1-5; v_gene: TRBV29-1; CDR3nt: TGCAGCGTTGAAGAAGGGGTGGGTCAGCCCCAGCATTTT; CDR3aa: CSVEEGVGQPQHF
abundance: .; d_gene: TRBD2; j_gene: TRBJ2-1; v_gene: TRBV7-9; CDR3nt: TGTGCCAGCAGCTCGCAGCCGGGGGGGGCACGGAGGGACAATGAGCAGTTCTTC; CDR3aa: CASSSQPGGARRDNEQFF
abundance: .; d_gene: .; j_gene: TRBJ2-2; v_gene: TRBV18; CDR3nt: TGTGCCAGCTCACCAAGCACAGACCTAAACACCGGGGAGCTGTTTTTT; CDR3aa: CASSPSTDLNTGELFF
abundance: .; d_gene: .; j_gene: TRBJ2-1; v_gene: TRBV18; CDR3nt: TGTGCCAGCTCACCACCGAACCCACCCGGCGATGAGCAGTTCTTC; CDR3aa: CASSPPNPPGDEQFF
abundance: .; d_gene: .; j_gene: TRBJ1-1; v_gene: TRBV5-5; CDR3nt: TGTGCCAGCAGCTCCACGCGACCTGGTCGCACTGAAGCTTTCTTT; CDR3aa: CASSSTRPGRTEAFF
abundance: .; d_gene: .; j_gene: TRBJ2-7; v_gene: TRBV7-8; CDR3nt: TGTGCCAGCAGCTTTCGAGGACAGACCTACGAGCAGTACTTC; CDR3aa: CASSFRGQTYEQYF
abundance: .; d_gene: TRBD1; j_gene: TRBJ2-5; v_gene: TRBV19; CDR3nt: TGTGCCAGTAGTATAGCGGGGACAGGGGGCCAAGAGACCCAGTACTTC; CDR3aa: CASSIAGTGGQETQYF